The rows below give T cell receptor beta chains drawn from one sample of a study of T cell responses to AZD1222 COVID-19 vaccine. Using immunoSEQ multiplex PCR, the repertoire was profiled, and TCRdb retains in-frame clones only, with some absent. Of approximately 160,000 clones listed, approximately 88% were seen once; the top ten hold around 2.2%. Sequenced here: peripheral blood, sampled on day 0 of AZD1222 vaccination. The receptor source for this set is an adult in good health. Both conserved end residues are trimmed from each CDR3. Not all rows give a size; the values are once, few, many and, for expanded clones, a class.

len,abundance,v_gene,CDR3aa
14,.,TRBV3-1/TRBV3-2,ASSPGLAGVGKTQY
15,.,TRBV9,ASSVDREKYSNQPQH
13,.,TRBV28,ASNPGGRYTDTQY
15,.,TRBV7-9,ASSETSGSLNTGELF
12,.,TRBV4-1,ASSQEPGSYEQY
11,once,TRBV7-9,ASTLTGIYGYT
15,.,TRBV27,ASRGQGGPPSTDTQY
9,.,TRBV6-5,ASGRWRGYT
13,.,TRBV5-1,ASSARGDSYNEQF
13,.,TRBV2,ASSEEARGGETQY
13,once,TRBV5-1,ASSEARPRADGYT
13,few,TRBV7-3,ASSLWGTGANVLT
14,.,TRBV6-6,ASSYWGYKGPYEQY
12,once,TRBV7-2,ASSSGPTVYGYT
14,.,TRBV4-3,ASSQAFGSGSYEQY
14,.,TRBV6-5,ASSFGLAGPQDEQY
13,.,TRBV6-4,ASSPSESSYNEQF
13,.,TRBV5-1,ASRSNTGLTYEQY
12,.,TRBV6-5,ASRRTNHNSPLH
12,.,TRBV9,ASSVDPLNSPLH